This T cell receptor beta chain was sequenced for a study of blood T cell repertoires in COVID-19. Looking at the study overall: Sites in the United States, Italy and Spain provided acute and convalescent COVID-19 samples. From T cells, B-cell-depleted T cells, or PBMCs came the material, which was cDNA or gDNA.

In the original processing: Estimation of nucleated cell counts relied on the amplification of reference gene primers. Generated by immunoSEQ multiplex PCR, the TCRdb table keeps only in-frame clones and is missing some. That table supplies the V and J calls and clone size; D and trimming were determined from the DNA. The sample comprises about 71,000 clones, 80% to 90% of which are singletons, and roughly 2.8% rests with the top ten. CDR3 length: 17 residues. V trimming: 4 bases; J trimming: 5 bases; junction bases outside the gene matches: 8. Germline V gene data show CDR1 as MDHEN and CDR2 as SYDVKM.

The clonotype was recovered from a man aged 50 to 60 with acute or convalescent COVID-19. This chain joins TRBV28 and TRBJ1-6; 10 bases map to TRBD1. Sequencing was carried out using peripheral blood. CDR3 sequence: CASSSFGTGEDNSPLHF. CDR3 bases: TGTGCCAGCAGTTCCTTCGGGACAGGGGAGGATAATTCACCCCTCCACTTT.